This TCR beta chain was sequenced for a study of identical twins. Concerning this clonotype itself: The antigen remains unidentified.

One entry per CDR3 protein results from TCRdb running MiXCR on the 5' RACE reads. This sample has hundreds of thousands of distinct CDR3 sequences, with around 8.1% found just once. Study-wide points: Modelling approaches yielded underestimates of out-of-frame TCR alpha sharing between monozygotic twins.

The germline CDR1 and CDR2 sequences are MGHDK and SYGVNS. The V end was cut by 2 bases, the J end by 3 bases, with 11 bases between. The CDR3 runs to 14 residues. The sample also formed part of further work on yellow fever vaccine responses in identical twins.

This chain uses TRBV25-1 with TRBJ2-7; no clear D. Material for sequencing was memory (CD45RO+) T cells sorted from blood. The clonotype was recovered from a woman between 18 and 30 years old in good health. The CDR3 loop reads CASSEEQNNYEQYF. Written as DNA, the CDR3 is TGTGCCAGCAGTGAAGAACAGAATAACTACGAGCAGTACTTC.